The 2 T cell receptor beta chains in this list originate from one sample, sequenced in a study of blood T cell repertoires in COVID-19. The data were produced by immunoSEQ multiplex PCR, yet TCRdb's version contains in-frame clones alone and is incomplete. The sample contains around 170,000 clones, roughly four fifths of which appear only once. The sample was peripheral blood. The receptors come from a man younger than 45 with active or convalescent COVID-19.

V usage is TRBV2 and J usage is TRBJ2-7, with D tentatively TRBD2 (6 bases). This CDR3 region has 13 residues. The germline V gene has CDR1 SNHLY and CDR2 FYNNEI. Between the trimmed V and J ends, which lost 6 bases and 2 bases, there was a span of 11 bases. The chain's CDR3 is CASRSGFAYEQYF. The CDR3 DNA sequence: TGTGCCAGCAGAAGCGGGTTTGCCTACGAGCAGTACTTC.

V is TRBV5-1 and J is TRBJ1-6, with 9 positions matching TRBD1. The germline V gene has CDR1 SGHRS and CDR2 YFSETQ. This CDR3 is built from 15 residues. J was trimmed by 4 bases and V by 3 bases; bases with no gene match: 2. The DNA of the CDR3 is TGCGCCAGCAGCTACGGACAGGGGTATAATTCACCCCTCCACTTT. Amino acids: CASSYGQGYNSPLHF.